The entry below describes one T cell receptor (beta chain). These data belong to a study of shared clonotypes between healthy human individuals. This table comes from immunoSEQ multiplex PCR, and its TCRdb copy is limited to in-frame clones, with some not included. The table has a few million clones, about 92% seen once. This TCR was sampled from a man younger than 35 in good health. Some clones in this sample may be carry-over from other donors' samples. What was sequenced was naive CD4+ T cells from PBMCs. Subset defined: CD45RA+ positively selected.

The CDR3 region is CASSVAGLETQYF. The CDR3 region has the DNA TGTGCCAGCAGTGTGGCAGGGTTGGAGACCCAGTACTTC. The rearrangement links TRBV25-1 to TRBJ2-5; D might be TRBD1 (5 bases). The length of the CDR3 is 13 residues. The germline gives CDR1 MGHDK, CDR2 SYGVNS. The V end was cut by 4 bases, the J end by 5 bases, with 11 bases between. Full variable domain (rest looked up from reference TRBV25-1 and TRBJ2-5): EADIYQTPRYLVIGTGKKITLECSQTMGHDKMYWYQQDPGMELHLIHYSYGVNSTEKGDLSSESTVSRIRTEHFPLTLESARPSHTSQYLCASSVAGLETQYFGPGTRLLVL.